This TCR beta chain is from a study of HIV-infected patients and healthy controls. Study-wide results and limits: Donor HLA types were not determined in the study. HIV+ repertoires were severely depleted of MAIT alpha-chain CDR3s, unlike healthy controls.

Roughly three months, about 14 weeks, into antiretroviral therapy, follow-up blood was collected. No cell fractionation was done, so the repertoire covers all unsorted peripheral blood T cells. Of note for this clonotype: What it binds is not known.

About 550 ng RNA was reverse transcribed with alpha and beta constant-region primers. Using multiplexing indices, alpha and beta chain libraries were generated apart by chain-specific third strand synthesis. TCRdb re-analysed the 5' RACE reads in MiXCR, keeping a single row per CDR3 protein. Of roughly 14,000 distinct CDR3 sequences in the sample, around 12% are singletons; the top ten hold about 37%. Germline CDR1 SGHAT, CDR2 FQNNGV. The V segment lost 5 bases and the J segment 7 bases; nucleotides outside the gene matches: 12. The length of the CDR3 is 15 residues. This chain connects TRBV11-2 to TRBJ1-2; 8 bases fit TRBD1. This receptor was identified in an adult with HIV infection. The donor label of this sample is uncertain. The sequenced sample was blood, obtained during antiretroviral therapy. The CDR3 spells CASSLSRTGSSGYTF. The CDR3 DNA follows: TGTGCCAGCAGCCTCTCTCGGACAGGGAGCTCTGGCTACACCTTC.